This T cell receptor (beta chain) was recorded in a study of beta chain features in type 1 diabetes. Notes on the study in general: Type 1 diabetes patients had fewer VDJ junction insertions and more deletions. Type 1 diabetes patients showed a moderate but significant shortening of TCRB CDR3s in all four CD4+ subsets. TCRB repertoires of naive, central memory and Treg cells appeared more similar among patients than among healthy donors.

As for this clone: Antigen specificity is unknown.

V lost 6 bases and J lost 6; bases outside the gene matches: 9. The CDR3 spans 14 residues. Germline V CDR1 and CDR2: MDHEN, SYDVKM. The study reverse transcribed the entire isolated RNA, so it sequenced expressed TCRB transcripts. The protocol was immunoSEQ multiplex PCR, while the TCRdb copy is restricted to in-frame clones and leaves out a portion. The sample has a few hundred thousand clones, over 10% seen once. The purity of all sorted populations exceeded 98%. J is TRBJ2-7 and V is TRBV28; 9 nucleotides line up with TRBD1. Sequencing was performed on naive CD4+ T cells from blood. The receptor comes from a man aged 18-30 years in good health. CDR3 protein: CASRTVGTGREQYF. In nucleotides, the CDR3 is TGTGCCAGCAGGACCGTGGGGACAGGGCGCGAGCAGTACTTC. Filled out from reference TRBV28 and TRBJ2-7, the complete variable domain reads DVKVTQSSRYLVKRTGEKVFLECVQDMDHENMFWYRQDPGLGLRLIYFSYDVKMKEKGDIPEGYSVSREKKERFSLILESASTNQTSMYLCASRTVGTGREQYFGPGTRLTVT.